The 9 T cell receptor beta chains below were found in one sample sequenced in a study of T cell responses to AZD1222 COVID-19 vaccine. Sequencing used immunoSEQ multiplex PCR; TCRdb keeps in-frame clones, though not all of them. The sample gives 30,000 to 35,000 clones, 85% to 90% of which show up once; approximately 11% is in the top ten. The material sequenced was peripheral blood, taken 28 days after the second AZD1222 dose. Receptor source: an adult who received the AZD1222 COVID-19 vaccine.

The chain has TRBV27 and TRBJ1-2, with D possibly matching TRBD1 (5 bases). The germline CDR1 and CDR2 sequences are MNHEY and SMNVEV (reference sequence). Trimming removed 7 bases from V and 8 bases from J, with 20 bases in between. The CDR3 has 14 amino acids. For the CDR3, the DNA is TGTGCCAGCACCCCAGTCGGGGACCCCCGAGGCTACACCTTC. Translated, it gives CASTPVGDPRGYTF.

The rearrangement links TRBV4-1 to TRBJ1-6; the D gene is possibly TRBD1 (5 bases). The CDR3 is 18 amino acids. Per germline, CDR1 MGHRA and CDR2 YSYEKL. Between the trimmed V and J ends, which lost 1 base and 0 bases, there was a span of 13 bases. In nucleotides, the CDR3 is TGCGCCAGCAGCCAAGGAATACAGGATAGCTCCTATAATTCACCCCTCCACTTT. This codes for CASSQGIQDSSYNSPLHF.

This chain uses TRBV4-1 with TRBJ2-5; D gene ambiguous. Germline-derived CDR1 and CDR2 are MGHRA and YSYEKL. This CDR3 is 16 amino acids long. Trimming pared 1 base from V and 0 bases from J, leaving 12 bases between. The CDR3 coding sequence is TGCGCCAGCAGCCAAGTGGGTCTTGGGAACCAAGAGACCCAGTACTTC. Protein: CASSQVGLGNQETQYF.

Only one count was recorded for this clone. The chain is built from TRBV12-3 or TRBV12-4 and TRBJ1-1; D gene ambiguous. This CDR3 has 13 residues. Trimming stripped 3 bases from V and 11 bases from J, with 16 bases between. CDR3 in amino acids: CASSFPSARRAFF. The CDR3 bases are TGTGCCAGCAGTTTCCCCTCCGCGCGAAGGGCTTTCTTT.

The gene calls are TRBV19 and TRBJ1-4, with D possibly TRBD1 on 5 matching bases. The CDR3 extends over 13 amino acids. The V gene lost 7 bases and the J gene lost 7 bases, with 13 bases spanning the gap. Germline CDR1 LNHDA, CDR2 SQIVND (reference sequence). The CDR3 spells CASNRGRGEKLFF. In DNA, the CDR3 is TGTGCCAGTAATCGGGGGAGGGGTGAAAAACTGTTTTTT.

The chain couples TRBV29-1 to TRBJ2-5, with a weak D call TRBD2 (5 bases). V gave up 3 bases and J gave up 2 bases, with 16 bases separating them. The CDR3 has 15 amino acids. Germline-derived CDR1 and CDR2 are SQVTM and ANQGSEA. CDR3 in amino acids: CSVDESFGVQETQYF. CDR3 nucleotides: TGCAGCGTTGACGAGTCTTTCGGGGTACAAGAGACCCAGTACTTC.

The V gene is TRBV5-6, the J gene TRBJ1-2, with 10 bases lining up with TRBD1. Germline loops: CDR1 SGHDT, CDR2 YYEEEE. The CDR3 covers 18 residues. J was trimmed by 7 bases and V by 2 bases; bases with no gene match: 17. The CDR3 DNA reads TGTGCCAGCAGCTTAGGAAGTCTAGGGACAGGGGTTTTGCGTGGCTACACCTTC. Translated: CASSLGSLGTGVLRGYTF.

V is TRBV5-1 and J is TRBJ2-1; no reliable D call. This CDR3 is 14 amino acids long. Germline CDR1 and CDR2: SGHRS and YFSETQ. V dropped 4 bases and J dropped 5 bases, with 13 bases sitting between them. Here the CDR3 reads CASSPEPADNEQFF. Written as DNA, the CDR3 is TGCGCCAGCAGCCCTGAACCCGCAGACAATGAGCAGTTCTTC.

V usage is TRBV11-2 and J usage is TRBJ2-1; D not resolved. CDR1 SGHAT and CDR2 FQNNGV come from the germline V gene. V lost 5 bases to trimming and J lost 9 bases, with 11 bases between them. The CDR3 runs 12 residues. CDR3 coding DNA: TGTGCCAGCAGCCCTGGTTCCGGTGAGCAGTTCTTC. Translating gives CASSPGSGEQFF. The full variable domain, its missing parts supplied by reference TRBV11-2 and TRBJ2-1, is EAGVAQSPRYKIIEKRQSVAFWCNPISGHATLYWYQQILGQGPKLLIQFQNNGVVDDSQLPKDRFSAERLKGVDSTLKIQPAKLEDSAVYLCASSPGSGEQFFGPGTRLTVL.